One TCR beta chain is described in this entry. Its antigen remains unknown. The CDR3 has 17 amino acids. The germline V gene has CDR1 PRHDT and CDR2 FYEKMQ (reference sequence). Trimming removed 5 bases from V and 0 bases from J, with 17 bases in between. As to time point: recipient sample about 28 days before transplant, after cytoreduction. Recipient blood drawn about 28 days pretransplant and days 30, 100, 180 after. This sample is part of a study of T cell clonotyping in hematopoietic cell transplantation. Study as a whole: Pretransplant recipient samples were taken after cytoreduction.

Sequencing was performed with immunoSEQ multiplex PCR; in TCRdb, only in-frame clones are kept and a portion is missing. The table has some 29,000 clones, roughly 84% seen once. Study-wide results and caveats: Graft donor and pretransplant recipient Inverse Simpson Index values predicted broader posttransplant TCR diversity. After transplant, recipient diversity fell while pathologically expanded clonotypes grew through day 180.

This specimen consisted of peripheral blood mononuclear cells, obtained before stem cell transplant. The TCR sequence derives from a middle-aged man with acute myeloid leukemia. Some clones in this sample may be carry-over from other donors' samples. V gene TRBV13 combines with J gene TRBJ1-3; D possibly corresponds to TRBD1 (5 bases). CDR3 DNA sequence: TGTGCCAGCAGCCCGAGGGGAGGACGTGGCTCTGGAAACACCATATATTTT. Protein sequence: CASSPRGGRGSGNTIYF.